This TCR beta chain was obtained from a study of cytomegalovirus exposure and HLA in healthy donors. The donors were part of the validation cohort of around 110 subjects. That cohort was separate from the first cohort, which comprised about 730 subjects. Whole-study findings and limits: According to the study, some 160 TCR beta chains were cytomegalovirus-associated. Researchers reported that a few CMV-associated chains were confirmed in vitro as CMV antigen-specific.

CDR3 length: 12 residues. V was clipped by 6 bases and J by 11 bases; unmatched bases: 2. The germline V gene encodes CDR1 MNHEY and CDR2 SVGAGI. On this clone: Its antigen is undetermined.

Clones were sequenced by immunoSEQ multiplex PCR, and TCRdb holds only the in-frame ones, with some missing. The table has 99,000 or so clones, 86% seen once. The chain has TRBV6-5 and TRBJ2-3; 13 bases are shared with TRBD2. Sequencing used PBMCs. This clonotype was sampled from a woman between 18 and 29 years old in good health and CMV-seropositive. CDR3 bases: TGTGCCAGCAGACGACTAGCGGGGGGGCAGTATTTT. Its protein product is CASRRLAGGQYF.